The 25 T cell receptor beta chains listed next were all sequenced from one sample in a study of shared clonotypes between healthy human individuals. Assay: immunoSEQ multiplex PCR; the TCRdb copy retains only in-frame clones and omits some. Counted here are about 2.5 million clones, about nine tenths occurring once; the ten biggest clones make up more than 0.35%. The source material was naive CD4+ T cells from PBMCs. The subset: CD45RA+ positively selected. The receptors stem from a man in his late teens or twenties in good health. Some clones in this sample may be carry-over from other donors' samples.

This rearrangement joins TRBV28 to TRBJ1-2; 8 bases agree with TRBD1. The CDR3 covers 13 residues. CDR1 and CDR2 (germline): MDHEN, SYDVKM. V was pared by 10 bases and J by 1 base, with 5 bases of the junction left unmatched. CDR3 nucleotide sequence: TGTGCCACAAGGACAGGGATTAACTATGGCTACACCTTC. Translating gives CATRTGINYGYTF.

This clone was seen a single time. The chain is built from TRBV5-1 and TRBJ1-1, with D perhaps matching TRBD1 (6 bases). V was cut by 6 bases and J by 1 base, with 13 bases left in between. The CDR3 is 14 amino acids. Germline V lookup: CDR1 SGHRS, CDR2 YFSETQ. This chain's CDR3 is CASNSGVQNTEAFF. The CDR3 DNA sequence: TGCGCCAGCAACTCAGGGGTTCAGAACACTGAAGCTTTCTTT.

The V gene is TRBV5-1, the J gene TRBJ2-2; D gene uncertain. This CDR3 has 15 residues. Germline V gene data show CDR1 as SGHRS and CDR2 as YFSETQ. V lost 3 bases, J lost 5 bases, and 14 bases lay in between. The CDR3 DNA follows: TGCGCCAGCAGCTCTTCGGTTAGGAGAACCGGGGAGCTGTTTTTT. Translation gives CASSSSVRRTGELFF.

The chain links TRBV15 to TRBJ2-1; 8 bases are shared with TRBD2. V lost 2 bases, J lost 2 bases, and 8 bases stayed unmatched. CDR1 and CDR2 from the germline V gene are LNHNV and YYDKDF (reference sequence). This CDR3 contains 17 residues. DNA of the CDR3: TGTGCCACCAGCAGAACTCGTAGCGGGACCCCCTACAATGAGCAGTTCTTC. Translated, it gives CATSRTRSGTPYNEQFF.

This clone was observed once. The genes are TRBV7-2 and TRBJ2-1, with D possibly matching TRBD2 (6 bases). Trimming cost V 1 base and J 8 bases, with 9 bases left between them. The CDR3 loop spans 13 amino acids. CDR1 and CDR2 (germline): SGHTA, FQGNSA. This CDR3 is CASSLEREDEQFF. In DNA form, the CDR3 reads TGTGCCAGCAGCTTAGAGAGGGAGGATGAGCAGTTCTTC. The variable domain in full, completed from reference TRBV7-2 and TRBJ2-1, reads GAGVSQSPSNKVTEKGKDVELRCDPISGHTALYWYRQSLGQGLEFLIYFQGNSAPDKSGLPSDRFSAERTGGSVSTLTIQRTQQEDSAVYLCASSLEREDEQFFGPGTRLTVL.

The chain couples TRBV5-6 to TRBJ2-3; no firm D call. With 4 bases removed from V and 4 bases from J, the gap between germline ends came to 4 bases. CDR3 length: 11 residues. Germline V CDR1 and CDR2: SGHDT, YYEEEE. The DNA of the CDR3 is TGTGCCAGCAGCCAAGCAGATACGCAGTATTTT. Translating gives CASSQADTQYF.

The chain is built from TRBV5-1 and TRBJ2-7; D is unclear. Germline V gene sequence: CDR1 SGHRS, CDR2 YFSETQ. The V end was cut by 4 bases, the J end by 0 bases, with 14 bases between. The CDR3 has 15 amino acids. The CDR3 reads CASSPDGRASYEQYF. In DNA form, the CDR3 reads TGCGCCAGCAGCCCGGATGGACGGGCCTCCTACGAGCAGTACTTC. Complete variable domain (other parts from reference TRBV5-1 and TRBJ2-7): KAGVTQTPRYLIKTRGQQVTLSCSPISGHRSVSWYQQTPGQGLQFLFEYFSETQRNKGNFPGRFSGRQFSNSRSEMNVSTLELGDSALYLCASSPDGRASYEQYFGPGTRLTVT.

This chain joins TRBV7-6 and TRBJ2-5, with D possibly matching TRBD1 (6 bases). Germline loops: CDR1 SGHVS, CDR2 FNYEAQ. The CDR3 consists of 14 residues. Trimming stripped 0 bases from V and 5 bases from J, with 10 bases between. DNA of the CDR3: TGTGCCAGCAGCTTAGCGGGGGCGCAGGAGACCCAGTACTTC. Translation: CASSLAGAQETQYF.

Concerning this clone: The sample contains more than one DNA sequence encoding this CDR3. The rearrangement joins TRBV29-1 to TRBJ2-6; D assignment may be TRBD1 or TRBD2 (6 bases each). The CDR3 contains 14 residues. The germline V and J ends were trimmed by 4 bases and 3 bases, with 10 bases remaining between them. Per germline, CDR1 SQVTM and CDR2 ANQGSEA. The CDR3 DNA follows: TGCAGCGTTGTCGGGGGCGGTGGGGCCAACGTCCTGACTTTC. This encodes CSVVGGGGANVLTF.

This clone was recorded only once. V and J are TRBV5-1 and TRBJ2-7, with TRBD1 matching over 9 bases. Germline loops: CDR1 SGHRS, CDR2 YFSETQ. CDR3 length: 15 amino acids. The V and J ends lost 2 bases and 0 bases, in that order; junction bases with no gene match: 3. The CDR3 region is CASSFRDRDSYEQYF. The CDR3 coding sequence is TGCGCCAGCAGCTTCCGGGACAGGGACTCCTACGAGCAGTACTTC.

J is TRBJ2-5 and V is TRBV6-6; D is unclear. The CDR3 length is 15 residues. Germline-derived CDR1 and CDR2 are MNHNY and SVGAGI (reference sequence). V dropped 3 bases and J dropped 5 bases, with 16 bases sitting between them. CDR3 in amino acids: CASSYNRQSWETQYF. The CDR3 coding sequence is TGTGCCAGCAGTTATAATCGGCAGAGTTGGGAGACCCAGTACTTC.

The gene calls are TRBV5-1 and TRBJ2-5, with D tentatively TRBD1 or TRBD2 (6 bases each). Trimming pared 3 bases from V and 5 bases from J, leaving 20 bases between. Germline values: CDR1 SGHRS, CDR2 YFSETQ. CDR3 length: 16 amino acids. The CDR3 is CASSSVGGRFEETQYF. CDR3 bases: TGCGCCAGCAGCTCGGTGGGGGGCCGTTTTGAGGAGACCCAGTACTTC.

The gene calls are TRBV7-8 and TRBJ2-1, with a possible D match to TRBD2 (5 bases). Germline V gene data show CDR1 as SGHVS and CDR2 as FQNEAQ. This CDR3 comprises 18 residues. The V gene lost 4 bases and the J gene lost 4 bases, with 23 bases spanning the gap. In DNA form, the CDR3 reads TGTGCCAGCAGCTCCCCATGGGCTACCAAAAGAGGGTACAATGAGCAGTTCTTC. This translates into CASSSPWATKRGYNEQFF.

A remark on this clone: Within the sample, other DNA sequences also encode this same CDR3. This rearrangement joins TRBV5-1 to TRBJ1-1; TRBD1 is a possible D gene (6 bases). Germline CDR1 reads SGHRS; CDR2 reads YFSETQ. The CDR3 consists of 14 residues. V shed 5 bases and J shed 0 bases, with 11 bases lying between them. The CDR3 sequence: CASSPRTVNTEAFF. Here the CDR3 DNA reads TGCGCCAGCAGTCCCCGGACAGTGAACACTGAAGCTTTCTTT.

This sequence joins TRBV5-4 and TRBJ1-2; possibly TRBD1 for D (6 bases). Germline V gene sequence: CDR1 SGHNT, CDR2 YYREEE (reference sequence). Trimming cost V 2 bases and J 6 bases, with 17 bases left between them. This CDR3 spans 15 amino acids. CDR3 bases: TGTGCCAGCAGCTTAGGCGGGACACTCAATGATGGCTACACCTTC. It translates to CASSLGGTLNDGYTF.

The chain employs TRBV6-6 and TRBJ2-7, with TRBD2 matching 10 bases. Germline V CDR1 and CDR2: MNHNY, SVGAGI (reference sequence). This CDR3 has 15 amino acids. V trimming: 7 bases; J trimming: 3 bases; junction bases outside the gene matches: 9. The DNA for the CDR3 is TGTGCCAGCACCGCAACTAGCGGGGCCTACTACGAGCAGTACTTC. This encodes CASTATSGAYYEQYF.

Worth noting for this clone: Within the sample, other DNA sequences also encode this same CDR3. J is TRBJ2-7 and V is TRBV10-1; 13 nucleotides line up with TRBD2. Trimming removed 2 bases from V and 7 bases from J; junction bases left unmatched: 2. CDR1 is WNHNN and CDR2 is SYGVQD in the germline V gene (reference sequence). The CDR3 extends over 14 amino acids. The CDR3 sequence is CASSETSGRGEQYF. CDR3 DNA: TGCGCCAGCAGTGAGACTAGCGGGAGGGGTGAGCAGTACTTC.

The rearrangement links TRBV5-8 to TRBJ2-5; TRBD2 is a possible D gene (6 bases). The CDR3 runs to 14 residues. V lost 0 bases, J lost 1 base, and 7 bases lay in between. Germline CDR1 SGHTS, CDR2 YDEGEE. The CDR3 protein is CASSLVGGQETQYF. CDR3 sequence (DNA): TGTGCCAGCAGCTTGGTGGGGGGCCAAGAGACCCAGTACTTC.

The gene calls are TRBV5-1 and TRBJ2-7; 10 nucleotides agree with TRBD2. The CDR3 is 15 amino acids. V lost 4 bases and J lost 3; bases outside the gene matches: 7. Germline CDR1 reads SGHRS; CDR2 reads YFSETQ. As DNA, the CDR3 is TGCGCCAGCAGCCGAACCACTAGCGGGAACTACGAGCAGTACTTC. Amino acid sequence: CASSRTTSGNYEQYF.

The CDR3 DNA follows: TGTGCCAGCAGCCGAGTCCTAGCGGGAGGGGGCAATGAGCAGTTCTTC. As protein: CASSRVLAGGGNEQFF. The rearrangement uses TRBV28 and TRBJ2-1; 12 nucleotides agree with TRBD2. The junction had 9 bases not matched to a gene; V was cut back by 6 bases and J by 6 bases. The CDR3 sequence is 16 residues long. CDR1 and CDR2 (germline): MDHEN, SYDVKM.

The chain links TRBV18 to TRBJ2-5; 10 bases agree with TRBD1. Unmatched junction bases numbered 17, after V lost 6 bases and J lost 4 bases. The CDR3 loop spans 18 amino acids. CDR1 KGHSH and CDR2 LQKENI come from the germline V gene. This chain's CDR3 is CASSSRRGTGDFRETQYF. The CDR3 nucleotides read TGTGCCAGCTCTTCCCGACGCGGGACAGGGGACTTCAGAGAGACCCAGTACTTC.

CDR3 amino acids: CASSESLGQAPYGYTF. CDR3 nucleotides: TGTGCCAGCAGTGAATCGTTGGGGCAGGCGCCCTATGGCTACACCTTC. The chain couples TRBV25-1 to TRBJ1-2, with D possibly being TRBD1 (5 bases). Germline V gives CDR1 MGHDK, CDR2 SYGVNS. CDR3 length: 16 amino acids. The ends were cut back, 1 base at V and 4 bases at J, with 16 bases in the middle.

This clone was observed once. The chain recombines TRBV7-9 with TRBJ1-1, with D unresolved. Germline loops: CDR1 SEHNR, CDR2 FQNEAQ (reference sequence). Trimming shortened V by 3 bases and J by 5 bases, and 16 bases separated the two germline ends. The CDR3 totals 15 residues. For the CDR3, the DNA is TGTGCCAGCAGCTTCCTGGACGAGAGCGGGACTGAAGCTTTCTTT. It codes for CASSFLDESGTEAFF.

Details on this clone: The sample contains more than one DNA sequence encoding this CDR3. The gene calls are TRBV11-3 and TRBJ2-1; D might be TRBD1 or TRBD2, each matching 5 bases. V was cut by 1 base and J by 8 bases, with 6 bases left in between. The CDR3 extends over 12 amino acids. The germline gives CDR1 SGHNT, CDR2 YENEEA. The CDR3 nucleotides read TGTGCCAGCAGCTTAGTGGGGGATGAGCAGTTCTTC. Protein product: CASSLVGDEQFF.

The chain has TRBV2 and TRBJ2-7; no firm D call. The CDR3 is made up of 13 amino acids. CDR1 is SNHLY and CDR2 is FYNNEI in the germline V gene. V was shortened by 7 bases and J by 0 bases, with 10 bases between the two germline ends. CDR3 region: CASKFGDSYEQYF. CDR3 sequence (DNA): TGTGCCAGCAAATTTGGGGACTCCTACGAGCAGTACTTC.